These T cell receptor beta chains were read from a single sample in a study of T cell responses to AZD1222 COVID-19 vaccine. The assay was immunoSEQ multiplex PCR, and TCRdb's table has in-frame clones only and misses some. The sample contains 120,000 to 150,000 clones, 80% to 90% of which appear only once. The material sequenced was peripheral blood, taken on day 0 of AZD1222 vaccination. The receptors derive from an adult in good health. Both conserved end residues are part of each CDR3.

v_gene: TRBV7-9; CDR3aa: CASSPTTGKLVYGYTF
v_gene: TRBV24-1; CDR3aa: CATSETSGGEQFF
v_gene: TRBV6-5; CDR3aa: CASRGGQSYEQYF
v_gene: TRBV2; CDR3aa: CASSLDRGDNSPLHF
v_gene: TRBV9; CDR3aa: CASSVGGMGGQETQYF
v_gene: TRBV7-8; CDR3aa: CASSFPSGRGNNEQFF
v_gene: TRBV6-1; CDR3aa: CASSEILNTEAFF
v_gene: TRBV30; CDR3aa: CAWNRGRDYGYTF
v_gene: TRBV6-1; CDR3aa: CASSEVSYYGYTF
v_gene: TRBV11-1; CDR3aa: CASSRGENLNTEAFF
v_gene: TRBV7-9; CDR3aa: CASSAQGRYEQYF
v_gene: TRBV2; CDR3aa: CASRVRILGAYEQYF
v_gene: TRBV19; CDR3aa: CASRGPGTKSSYEQYF
v_gene: TRBV6-2/TRBV6-3; CDR3aa: CASSYSLNQPQHF
v_gene: TRBV11-3; CDR3aa: CASETGRPNTGELFF
v_gene: TRBV5-6; CDR3aa: CASSLGGAASRYNEQFF
v_gene: TRBV19; CDR3aa: CASSMDRGETQYF
v_gene: TRBV24-1; CDR3aa: CATESGWTNEQFF
v_gene: TRBV30; CDR3aa: CAWSRTDGNQPQHF
v_gene: TRBV7-2; CDR3aa: CASSFLYGETQYF
v_gene: TRBV6-5; CDR3aa: CASSYSGGLGTEAFF
v_gene: TRBV28; CDR3aa: CASSPRETEAFF
v_gene: TRBV7-9; CDR3aa: CASSQGLEVRETQYF
v_gene: TRBV21-1; CDR3aa: CASRTVNTEAFF
v_gene: TRBV5-4; CDR3aa: CASRRAAGANVLTF
v_gene: TRBV15; CDR3aa: CATSPRGVFSNQPQHF
v_gene: TRBV27; CDR3aa: CASSSPGAGNTIYF
v_gene: TRBV30; CDR3aa: CAWSVRRTEQYF
v_gene: TRBV27; CDR3aa: CASRTTGSTYEQYF
v_gene: TRBV5-1; CDR3aa: CASSFASGSRNTGELFF
v_gene: TRBV15; CDR3aa: CATQGGGIASNQPQHF
v_gene: TRBV18; CDR3aa: CASSPSEREAYNEQFF
v_gene: TRBV6-5; CDR3aa: CASSYSHSHEAFF
v_gene: TRBV7-8; CDR3aa: CASSRRDSNSPLHF
v_gene: TRBV6-5; CDR3aa: CASSYDSENTEAFF
v_gene: TRBV7-9; CDR3aa: CASSLPSTGELFF
v_gene: TRBV7-8; CDR3aa: CASRNRGVGETQYF
v_gene: TRBV28; CDR3aa: CASSRQGRGVHNEQFF
v_gene: TRBV30; CDR3aa: CAWNLARADTGELFF
v_gene: TRBV7-3; CDR3aa: CASSLNPGNQPQHF
v_gene: TRBV19; CDR3aa: CASSHDGTYNEQFF
v_gene: TRBV28; CDR3aa: CASSLWGLAGISYNEQFF
v_gene: TRBV30; CDR3aa: CAWMGMNTEAFF
v_gene: TRBV6-6; CDR3aa: CASSSPSNGYTF
v_gene: TRBV10-3; CDR3aa: CATLQGPGMNQPQHF
v_gene: TRBV5-1; CDR3aa: CASSLDPGNTEAFF
v_gene: TRBV9; CDR3aa: CASSVTTGHEQFF
v_gene: TRBV5-1; CDR3aa: CASSSAGTNSEKLFF
v_gene: TRBV27; CDR3aa: CASSLRYNSPLHF
v_gene: TRBV5-4; CDR3aa: CASSLGQHNQPQHF
v_gene: TRBV5-1; CDR3aa: CASSHGQGENTEAFF
v_gene: TRBV28; CDR3aa: CASSLNPTEKLFF
v_gene: TRBV19; CDR3aa: CASSTADLNSPLHF
v_gene: TRBV6-2/TRBV6-3; CDR3aa: CASSVSRREAFF
v_gene: TRBV7-9; CDR3aa: CASSLALSSYNEQFF
v_gene: TRBV27; CDR3aa: CASSLFQLAGTDTQYF
v_gene: TRBV7-9; CDR3aa: CASREIAGMISSYEQYF
v_gene: TRBV19; CDR3aa: CASSRGSGDTYNEQFF